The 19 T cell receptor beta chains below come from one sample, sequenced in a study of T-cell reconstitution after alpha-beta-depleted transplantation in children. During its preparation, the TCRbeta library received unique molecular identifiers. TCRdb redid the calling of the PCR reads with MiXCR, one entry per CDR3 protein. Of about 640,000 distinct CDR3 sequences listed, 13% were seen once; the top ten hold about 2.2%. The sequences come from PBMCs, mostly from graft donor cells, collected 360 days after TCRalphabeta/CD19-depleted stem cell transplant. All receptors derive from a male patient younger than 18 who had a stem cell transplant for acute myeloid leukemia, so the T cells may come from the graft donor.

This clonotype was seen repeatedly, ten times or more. The DNA for the CDR3 is TGTGCCAGCAGCCAGTCGGGGGTATCCTACAATGAGCAGTTCTTC. Translation gives CASSQSGVSYNEQFF. The chain couples TRBV3-1 to TRBJ2-1; TRBD2 is a possible D gene (6 bases). V was cut by 3 bases and J by 1 base, with 10 bases left in between. CDR3 length: 15 amino acids. Per germline, CDR1 LGHDT and CDR2 YNNKEL (reference sequence).

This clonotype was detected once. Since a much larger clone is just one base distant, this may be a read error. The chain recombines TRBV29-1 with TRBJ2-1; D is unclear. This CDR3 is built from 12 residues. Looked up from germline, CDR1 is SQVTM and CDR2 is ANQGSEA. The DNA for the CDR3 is TGCAGCGTGATCCTTGGATCCAATGAGGAGTTCTTC. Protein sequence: CSVILGSNEEFF.

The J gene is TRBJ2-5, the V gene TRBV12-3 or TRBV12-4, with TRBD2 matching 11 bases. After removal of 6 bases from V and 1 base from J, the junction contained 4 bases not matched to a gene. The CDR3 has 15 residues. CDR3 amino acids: CASSVLAGAQETQYF. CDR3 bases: TGTGCCAGCAGCGTACTAGCGGGAGCCCAAGAGACCCAGTACTTC.

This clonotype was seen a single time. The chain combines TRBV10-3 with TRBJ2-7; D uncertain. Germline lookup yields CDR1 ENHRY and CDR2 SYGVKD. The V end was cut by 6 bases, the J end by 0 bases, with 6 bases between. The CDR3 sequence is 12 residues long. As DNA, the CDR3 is TGTGCCATCAGGGATTTCTCCTACGAGCAGTACTTC. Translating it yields CAIRDFSYEQYF.

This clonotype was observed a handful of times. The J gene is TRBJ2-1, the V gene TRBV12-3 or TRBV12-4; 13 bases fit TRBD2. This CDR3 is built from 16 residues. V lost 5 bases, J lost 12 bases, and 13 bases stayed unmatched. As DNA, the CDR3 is TGTGCCAGCAGTATACCCGGGACTAGCGGGATAGCGGGGCAGTTCTTC. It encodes CASSIPGTSGIAGQFF.

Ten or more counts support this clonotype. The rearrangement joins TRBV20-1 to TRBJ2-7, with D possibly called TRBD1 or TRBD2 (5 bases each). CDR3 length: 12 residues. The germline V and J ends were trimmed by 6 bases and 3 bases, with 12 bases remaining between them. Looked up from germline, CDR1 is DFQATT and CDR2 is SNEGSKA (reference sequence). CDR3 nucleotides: TGCAGTGCCAGGGACCCTCTCTACGAGCAGTACTTC. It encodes CSARDPLYEQYF.

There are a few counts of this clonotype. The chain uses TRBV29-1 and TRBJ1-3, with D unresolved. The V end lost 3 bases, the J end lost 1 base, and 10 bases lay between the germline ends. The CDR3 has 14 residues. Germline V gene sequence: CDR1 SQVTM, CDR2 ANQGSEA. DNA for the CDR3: TGCAGCGTTGATCGGGGAACGTCTGGAAACACCATATATTTT. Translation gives CSVDRGTSGNTIYF.

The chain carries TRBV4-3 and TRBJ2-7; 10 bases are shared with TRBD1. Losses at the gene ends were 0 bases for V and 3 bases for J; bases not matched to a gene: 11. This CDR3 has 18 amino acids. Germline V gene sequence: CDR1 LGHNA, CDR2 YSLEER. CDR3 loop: CASSQDLGVGTGVYEQYF. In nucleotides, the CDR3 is TGCGCCAGCAGCCAAGATCTCGGAGTAGGGACAGGGGTCTACGAGCAGTACTTC.

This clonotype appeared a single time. CDR3 sequence (DNA): TGTGCCAGCAGCAAAGCGGACAGGTCGACTAGCGCGGAGACCCAGTACTTC. This translates into CASSKADRSTSAETQYF. The genes are TRBV21-1 and TRBJ2-5; the DNA was not compared with TRBD2, the D call given in the table. TRBV21-1 is a known pseudogene. The CDR3 has 17 residues.

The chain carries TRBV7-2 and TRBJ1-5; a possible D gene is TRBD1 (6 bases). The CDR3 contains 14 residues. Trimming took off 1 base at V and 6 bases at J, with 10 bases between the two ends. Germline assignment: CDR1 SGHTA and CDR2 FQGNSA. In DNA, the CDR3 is TGTGCCAGCAGCTTAGGCCCAGGGGTTCAGCCCCAGCATTTT. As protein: CASSLGPGVQPQHF.

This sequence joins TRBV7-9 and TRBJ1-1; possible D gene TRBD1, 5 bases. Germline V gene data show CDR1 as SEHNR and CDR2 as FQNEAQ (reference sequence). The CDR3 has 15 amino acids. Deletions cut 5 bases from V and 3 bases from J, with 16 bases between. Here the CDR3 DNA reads TGTGCCAGCAGCCACGGCAGCCTGGGGCACACTGAAGCTTTCTTT. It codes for CASSHGSLGHTEAFF.

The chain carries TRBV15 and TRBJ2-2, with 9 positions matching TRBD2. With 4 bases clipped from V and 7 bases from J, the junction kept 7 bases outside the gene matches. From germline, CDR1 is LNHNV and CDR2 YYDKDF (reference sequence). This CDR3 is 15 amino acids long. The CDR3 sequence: CATSMRLAALGELFF. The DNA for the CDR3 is TGTGCCACCAGCATGAGACTAGCGGCCCTCGGGGAGCTGTTTTTT.

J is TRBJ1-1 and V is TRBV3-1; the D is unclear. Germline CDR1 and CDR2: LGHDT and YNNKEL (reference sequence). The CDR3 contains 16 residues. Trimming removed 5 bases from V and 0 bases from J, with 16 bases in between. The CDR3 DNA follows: TGTGCCAGCAGCGTCCGAGGGTGGCCCATGAACACTGAAGCTTTCTTT. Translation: CASSVRGWPMNTEAFF.

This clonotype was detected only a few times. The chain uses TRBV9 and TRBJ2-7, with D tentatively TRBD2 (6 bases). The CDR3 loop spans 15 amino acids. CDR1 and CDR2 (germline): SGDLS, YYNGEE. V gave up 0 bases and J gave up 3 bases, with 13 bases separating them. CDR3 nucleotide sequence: TGTGCCAGCAGCGTAGGTGGGGGACTTAACTACGAGCAGTACTTC. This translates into CASSVGGGLNYEQYF.

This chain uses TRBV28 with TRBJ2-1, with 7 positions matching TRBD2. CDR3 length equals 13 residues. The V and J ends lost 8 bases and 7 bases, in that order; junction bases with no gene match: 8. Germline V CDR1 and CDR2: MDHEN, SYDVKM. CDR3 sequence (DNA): TGTGCCAGCCGGGGAGGGGCGTTAAATGAGCAGTTCTTC. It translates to CASRGGALNEQFF.

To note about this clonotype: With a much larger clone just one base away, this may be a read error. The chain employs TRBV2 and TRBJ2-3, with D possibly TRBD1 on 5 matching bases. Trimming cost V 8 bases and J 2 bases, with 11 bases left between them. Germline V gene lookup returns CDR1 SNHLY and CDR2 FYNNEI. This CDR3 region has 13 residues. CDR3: CASCFRDTDTQYF. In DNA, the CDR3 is TGTGCCAGCTGTTTCAGGGACACAGATACGCAGTATTTT. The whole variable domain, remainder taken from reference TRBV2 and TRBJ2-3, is EPEVTQTPSHQVTQMGQEVILRCVPISNHLYFYWYRQILGQKVEFLVSFYNNEISEKSEIFDDQFSVERPDGSNFTLKIRSTKLEDSAMYFCASCFRDTDTQYFGPGTRLTVL.

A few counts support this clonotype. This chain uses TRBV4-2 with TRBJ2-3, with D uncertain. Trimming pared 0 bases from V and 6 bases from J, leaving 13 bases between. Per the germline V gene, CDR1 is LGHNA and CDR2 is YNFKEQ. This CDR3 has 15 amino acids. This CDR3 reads CASSQDPSSADTQYF. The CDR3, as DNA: TGTGCCAGCAGCCAAGACCCATCTAGTGCGGATACGCAGTATTTT.

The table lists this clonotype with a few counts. CDR3 bases: TGTGCCAGCAGTGAATATCGGGTAACAGATACGCAGTATTTT. It yields the protein CASSEYRVTDTQYF. The chain couples TRBV25-1 to TRBJ2-3, with D unclear. The germline V gene encodes CDR1 MGHDK and CDR2 SYGVNS. Trimming shortened V by 0 bases and J by 3 bases, and 7 bases separated the two germline ends. This CDR3 comprises 14 residues.

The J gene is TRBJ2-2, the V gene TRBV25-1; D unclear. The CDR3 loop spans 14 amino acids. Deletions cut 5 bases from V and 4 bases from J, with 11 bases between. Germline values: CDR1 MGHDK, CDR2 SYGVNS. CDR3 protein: CASSRWGGTGELFF. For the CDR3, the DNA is TGTGCCAGCAGTAGGTGGGGTGGCACCGGGGAGCTGTTTTTT.